This TCR beta chain was recorded in a study of T cell responses to AZD1222 COVID-19 vaccine. Findings and caveats of the study: White British donors predominated, females outnumbered males, and clonal diversity was possibly underestimated. Reports say nearly half of spike-specific TCRs go after unmutated variant regions.

The repertoire was sequenced with immunoSEQ multiplex PCR; TCRdb's copy has only in-frame clones and lacks some. The sample carries about 120,000 clones, more than 85% recorded once. Regarding this clone: Its target is not known.

This CDR3 has 15 residues. V lost 2 bases to trimming and J lost 9 bases, with 14 bases between them. Germline V CDR1 and CDR2: KGHSH, LQKENI. The chain combines TRBV18 with TRBJ1-6; possibly TRBD1 for D (5 bases). The clonotype comes from an adult who received the AZD1222 COVID-19 vaccine. Specimen: peripheral blood, collected 28 days after the second AZD1222 dose. CDR3 loop: CASSPEVREASPLHF. The CDR3 nucleotides are TGTGCCAGCTCACCAGAGGTCAGGGAGGCTTCACCCCTCCACTTT.